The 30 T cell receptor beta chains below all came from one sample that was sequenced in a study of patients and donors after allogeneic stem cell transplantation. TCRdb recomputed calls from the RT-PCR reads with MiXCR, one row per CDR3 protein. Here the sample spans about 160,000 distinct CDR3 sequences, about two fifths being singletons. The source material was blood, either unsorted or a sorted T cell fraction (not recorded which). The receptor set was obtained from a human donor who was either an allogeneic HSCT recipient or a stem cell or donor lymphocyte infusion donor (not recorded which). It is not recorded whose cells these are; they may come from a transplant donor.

The CDR3 reads CASSWAPRGPFQWQPQHF. The DNA for the CDR3 is TGTGCCAGCAGTTGGGCCCCCAGGGGGCCCTTTCAATGGCAGCCCCAGCATTTT. V usage is TRBV12-3 or TRBV12-4 and J usage is TRBJ1-5; 8 nucleotides line up with TRBD1. With V trimmed by 4 bases and J by 7 bases, 18 bases remained unmatched. The CDR3 is 18 amino acids.

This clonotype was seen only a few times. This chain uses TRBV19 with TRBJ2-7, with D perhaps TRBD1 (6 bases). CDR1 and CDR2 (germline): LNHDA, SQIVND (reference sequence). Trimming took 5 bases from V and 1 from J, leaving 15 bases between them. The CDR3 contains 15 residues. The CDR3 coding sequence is TGTGCCAGTAGTTGGACAGAGAGGGGGTCCTACGAGCAGTACTTC. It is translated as CASSWTERGSYEQYF.

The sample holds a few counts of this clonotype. The CDR3 loop reads CASSPENFEALGEKLFF. CDR3 in DNA: TGCGCCAGCAGTCCCGAAAATTTCGAGGCCTTGGGTGAAAAACTGTTTTTT. The rearrangement uses TRBV5-1 and TRBJ1-4; D unclear. CDR3 size: 17 residues. V gave up 5 bases and J gave up 7 bases, with 24 bases separating them. Looked up from germline, CDR1 is SGHRS and CDR2 is YFSETQ.

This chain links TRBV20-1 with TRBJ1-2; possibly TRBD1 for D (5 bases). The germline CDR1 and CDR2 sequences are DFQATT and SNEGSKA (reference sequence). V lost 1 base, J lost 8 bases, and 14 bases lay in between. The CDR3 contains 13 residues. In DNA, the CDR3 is TGCAGTGCTAGAGGTCAGGGAAGGAAGGGCTACACCTTC. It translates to CSARGQGRKGYTF.

DNA of the CDR3: TGTGCCAGCAGTTTCTCGGGCTGGGAGACCCAGTACTTC. Amino acid sequence: CASSFSGWETQYF. The chain recombines TRBV27 with TRBJ2-5; D is unresolved. Germline CDR1 reads MNHEY; CDR2 reads SMNVEV (reference sequence). The CDR3 consists of 13 residues. V lost 3 bases and J lost 5, with 10 bases in between.

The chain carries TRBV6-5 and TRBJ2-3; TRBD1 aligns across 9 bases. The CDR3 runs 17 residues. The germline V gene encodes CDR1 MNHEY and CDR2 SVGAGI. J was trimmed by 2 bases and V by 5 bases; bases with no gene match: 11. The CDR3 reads CASSGPGQGDPTDTQYF. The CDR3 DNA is TGTGCCAGCAGTGGGCCGGGACAGGGTGACCCCACAGATACGCAGTATTTT.

CDR3 nucleotides: TGTGCCAGCAGCAAAGGGGAGACCCAGTACTTC. It is translated as CASSKGETQYF. The chain links TRBV9 to TRBJ2-5; D gene uncertain. Germline loops: CDR1 SGDLS, CDR2 YYNGEE. The CDR3 is 11 amino acids. Trimming took 4 bases from V and 5 from J, leaving 6 bases between them.

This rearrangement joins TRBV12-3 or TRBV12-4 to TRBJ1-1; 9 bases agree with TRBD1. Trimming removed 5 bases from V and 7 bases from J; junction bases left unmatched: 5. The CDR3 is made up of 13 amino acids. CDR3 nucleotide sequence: TGTGCCAGCAGTCTAACAGGGGGCGGTGAAGCTTTCTTT. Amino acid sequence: CASSLTGGGEAFF.

The CDR3 bases are TGTGCCAGCAGTTTCCTCCCCACGGCCGGGACAGGCTATGGCTACACCTTC. Translated, it gives CASSFLPTAGTGYGYTF. The chain is built from TRBV12-3 or TRBV12-4 and TRBJ1-2; 8 bases map to TRBD1. This CDR3 region has 17 residues. V lost 3 bases to trimming and J lost 4 bases; unmatched junction nucleotides: 13.

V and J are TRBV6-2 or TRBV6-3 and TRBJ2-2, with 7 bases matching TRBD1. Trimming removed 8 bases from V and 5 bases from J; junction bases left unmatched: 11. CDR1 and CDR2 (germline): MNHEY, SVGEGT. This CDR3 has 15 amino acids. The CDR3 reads CASGNRGFGTGELFF. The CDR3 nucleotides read TGTGCCAGCGGGAACAGGGGCTTTGGGACCGGGGAGCTGTTTTTT.

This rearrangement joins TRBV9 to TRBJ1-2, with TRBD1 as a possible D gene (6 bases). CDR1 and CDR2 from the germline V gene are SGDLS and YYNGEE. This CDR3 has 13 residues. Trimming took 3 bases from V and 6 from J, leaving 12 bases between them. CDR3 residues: CASSATGENGYTF. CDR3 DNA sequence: TGTGCCAGCAGCGCGACAGGAGAGAATGGCTACACCTTC.

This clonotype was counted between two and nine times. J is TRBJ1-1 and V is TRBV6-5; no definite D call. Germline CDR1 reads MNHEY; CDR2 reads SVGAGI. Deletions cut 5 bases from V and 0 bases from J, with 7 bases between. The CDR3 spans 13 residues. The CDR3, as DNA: TGTGCCAGCAGTCCCTTGGTGAACACTGAAGCTTTCTTT. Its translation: CASSPLVNTEAFF.

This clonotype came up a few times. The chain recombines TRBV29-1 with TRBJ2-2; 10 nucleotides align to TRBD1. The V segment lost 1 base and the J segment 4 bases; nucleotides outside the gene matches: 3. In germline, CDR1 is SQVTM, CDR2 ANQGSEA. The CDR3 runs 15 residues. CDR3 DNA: TGCAGCGTTGAAGGAGGACAGGGGGGCACCGGGGAGCTGTTTTTT. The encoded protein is CSVEGGQGGTGELFF.

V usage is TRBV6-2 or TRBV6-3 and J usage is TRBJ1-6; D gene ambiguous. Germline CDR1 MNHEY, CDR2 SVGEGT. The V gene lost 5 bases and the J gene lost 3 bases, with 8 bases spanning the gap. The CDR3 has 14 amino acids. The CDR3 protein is CASSPVLYNSPLHF. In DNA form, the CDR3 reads TGTGCCAGCAGTCCCGTCCTCTATAATTCACCCCTCCACTTT.

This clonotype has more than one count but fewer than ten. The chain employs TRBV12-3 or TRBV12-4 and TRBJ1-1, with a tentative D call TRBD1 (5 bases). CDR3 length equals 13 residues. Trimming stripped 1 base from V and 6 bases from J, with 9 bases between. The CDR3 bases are TGTGCCAGCAGTTTAGATGGGGGGGCTGAAGCTTTCTTT. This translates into CASSLDGGAEAFF.

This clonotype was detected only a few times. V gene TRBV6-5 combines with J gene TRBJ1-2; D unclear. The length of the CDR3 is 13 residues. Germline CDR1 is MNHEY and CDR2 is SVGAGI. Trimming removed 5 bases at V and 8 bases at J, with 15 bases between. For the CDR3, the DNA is TGTGCCAGCAGTGAACCCACCTCCGGGGGCTACACCTTC. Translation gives CASSEPTSGGYTF.

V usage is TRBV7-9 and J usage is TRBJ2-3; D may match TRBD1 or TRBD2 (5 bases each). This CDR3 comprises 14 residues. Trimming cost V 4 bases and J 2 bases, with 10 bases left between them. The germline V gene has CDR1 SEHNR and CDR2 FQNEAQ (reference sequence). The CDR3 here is CASSWGRYTDTQYF. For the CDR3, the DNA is TGTGCCAGCAGCTGGGGACGGTACACAGATACGCAGTATTTT.

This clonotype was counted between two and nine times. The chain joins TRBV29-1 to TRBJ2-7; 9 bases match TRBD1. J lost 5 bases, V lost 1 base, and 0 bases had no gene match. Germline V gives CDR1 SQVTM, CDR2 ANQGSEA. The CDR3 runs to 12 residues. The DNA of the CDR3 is TGCAGCGTTGAAGGACAGGGGGACGAGCAGTACTTC. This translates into CSVEGQGDEQYF.

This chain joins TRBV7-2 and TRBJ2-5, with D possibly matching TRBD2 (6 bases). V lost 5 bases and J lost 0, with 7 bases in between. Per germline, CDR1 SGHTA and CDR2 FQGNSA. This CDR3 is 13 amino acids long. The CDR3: CASSTGDQETQYF. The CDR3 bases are TGTGCCAGCAGCACGGGGGACCAAGAGACCCAGTACTTC.

CDR3 residues: CASSSRYRGSNYGYTF. CDR3 nucleotides: TGTGCCAGCAGCTCCCGTTACAGGGGTTCTAACTATGGCTACACCTTC. The rearrangement links TRBV27 to TRBJ1-2, with TRBD1 identical over 7 bases. The CDR3 totals 16 residues. Trimming took 6 bases from V and 0 from J; bases not matched to a gene: 10. Germline V gene data show CDR1 as MNHEY and CDR2 as SMNVEV (reference sequence).

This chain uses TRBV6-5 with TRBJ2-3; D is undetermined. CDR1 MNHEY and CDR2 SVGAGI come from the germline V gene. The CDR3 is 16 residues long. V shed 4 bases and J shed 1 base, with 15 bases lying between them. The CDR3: CASSSRLLVGTDTQYF. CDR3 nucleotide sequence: TGTGCCAGCAGTTCCAGGCTTTTAGTTGGCACAGATACGCAGTATTTT.

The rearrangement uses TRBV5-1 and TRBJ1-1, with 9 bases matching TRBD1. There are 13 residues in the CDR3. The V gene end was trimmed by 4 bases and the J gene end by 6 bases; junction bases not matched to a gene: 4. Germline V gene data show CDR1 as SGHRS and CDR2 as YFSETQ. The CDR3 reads CASSPRQGAEAFF. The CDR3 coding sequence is TGCGCCAGCAGCCCTAGACAGGGGGCTGAAGCTTTCTTT.

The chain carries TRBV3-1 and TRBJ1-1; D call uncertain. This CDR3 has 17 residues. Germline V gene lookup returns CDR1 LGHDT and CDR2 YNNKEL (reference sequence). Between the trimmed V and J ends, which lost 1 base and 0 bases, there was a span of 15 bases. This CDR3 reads CASSQVARVGMNTEAFF. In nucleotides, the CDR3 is TGTGCCAGCAGCCAAGTTGCAAGGGTGGGCATGAACACTGAAGCTTTCTTT.

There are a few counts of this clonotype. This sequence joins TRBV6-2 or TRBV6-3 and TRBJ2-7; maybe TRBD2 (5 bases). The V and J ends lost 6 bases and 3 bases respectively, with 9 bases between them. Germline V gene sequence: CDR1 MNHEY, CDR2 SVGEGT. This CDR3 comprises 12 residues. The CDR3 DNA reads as TGTGCCAGCAGAGGCGACTACTACGAGCAGTACTTC. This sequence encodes CASRGDYYEQYF.

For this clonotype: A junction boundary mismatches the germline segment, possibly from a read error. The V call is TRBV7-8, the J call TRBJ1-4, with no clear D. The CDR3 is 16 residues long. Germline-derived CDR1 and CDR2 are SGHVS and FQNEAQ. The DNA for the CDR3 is TGTGCCAGCAGCTTAGCGACACAGAGACTTAATGAAAAACTGTATTTT. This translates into CASSLATQRLNEKLYF.

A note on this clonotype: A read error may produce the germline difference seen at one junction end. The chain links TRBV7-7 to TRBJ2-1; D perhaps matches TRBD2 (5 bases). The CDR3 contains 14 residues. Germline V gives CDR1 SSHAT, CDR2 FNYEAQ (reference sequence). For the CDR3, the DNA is TGTGCTAGCAGCCCCCTCTATGGCGACTACGAGCAGTTCTTC. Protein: CASSPLYGDYEQFF.

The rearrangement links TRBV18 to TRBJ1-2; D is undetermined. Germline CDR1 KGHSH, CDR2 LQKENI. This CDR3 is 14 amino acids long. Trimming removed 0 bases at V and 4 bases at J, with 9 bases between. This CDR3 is CASSPPILIYGYTF. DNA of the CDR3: TGTGCCAGCTCACCACCGATACTCATCTATGGCTACACCTTC.

This CDR3 reads CASHYRRHFTGELFF. CDR3 bases: TGTGCCAGCCACTACCGGAGGCATTTCACCGGGGAGCTGTTTTTT. V gene TRBV21-1 combines with J gene TRBJ2-2; no check of the table's D call, TRBD2, against the DNA was made. TRBV21-1 is a documented pseudogene. CDR3 length equals 15 residues.

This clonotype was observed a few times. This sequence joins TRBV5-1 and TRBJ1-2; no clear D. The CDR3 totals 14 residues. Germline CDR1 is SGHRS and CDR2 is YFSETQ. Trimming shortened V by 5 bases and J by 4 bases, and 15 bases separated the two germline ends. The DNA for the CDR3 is TGCGCCAGCAGGTTCGACGCGGGATCCTATGGCTACACCTTC. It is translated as CASRFDAGSYGYTF.

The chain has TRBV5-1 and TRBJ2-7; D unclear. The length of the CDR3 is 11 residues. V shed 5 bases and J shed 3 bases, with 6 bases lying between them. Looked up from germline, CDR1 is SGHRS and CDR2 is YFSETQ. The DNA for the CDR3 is TGCGCCAGCAGGTCGGGCTACGAGCAGTACTTC. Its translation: CASRSGYEQYF.